This TCR beta chain came from a study of shared clonotypes between healthy human individuals. Study findings and constraints: The expectation was that sequencing depth would affect clonotype sharing among donors. Researchers found naive subsets generally carried larger estimated richness than memory subsets. Only blood was sampled, and tissue TCR repertoires likely differ from blood ones.

Germline V gives CDR1 SNHLY, CDR2 FYNNEI. The CDR3 is 11 amino acids. A roughly 220 ng quantity of DNA, approximately 29,000 T cell genomes, went into the sorted-subset replicate PCRs. The table came from immunoSEQ multiplex PCR; TCRdb's copy has only in-frame clones and leaves some out. The table has approximately 2.5 million clones, about 92% seen once. On this clone itself: What it binds is not known. An end of the junction differs from the germline gene, which may be a read error.

This chain joins TRBV2 and TRBJ2-5; 8 nucleotides match TRBD1. This TCR was recovered from a man aged 18 to 29 in good health. Sequencing used naive CD4+ T cells sorted from blood. The subset is: CD45RA+ positively selected. The DNA for the CDR3 is TGTGCCAGCAGCGTCCGGGACAGGTTCGACTTC. As protein: CASSVRDRFDF.